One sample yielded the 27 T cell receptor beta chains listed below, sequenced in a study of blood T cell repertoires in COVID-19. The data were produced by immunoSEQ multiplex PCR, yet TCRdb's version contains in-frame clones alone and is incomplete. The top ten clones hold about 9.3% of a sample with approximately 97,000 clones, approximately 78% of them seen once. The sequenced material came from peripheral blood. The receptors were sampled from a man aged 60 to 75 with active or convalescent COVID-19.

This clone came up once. The CDR3 coding sequence is TGTGCCAGCAGAGACAGGGATGAAAAACTGTTTTTT. Amino acids: CASRDRDEKLFF. The V and J genes are TRBV6-5 and TRBJ1-4; 7 bases are shared with TRBD1. Germline assignment: CDR1 MNHEY and CDR2 SVGAGI. The CDR3 has 12 residues. The ends lost 6 bases at V and 6 bases at J; junction bases unmatched: 1.

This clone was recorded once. In DNA form, the CDR3 reads TGTGCCAGCAGACTTGGACAGGGGAGACAGTACTTC. The encoded protein is CASRLGQGRQYF. V gene TRBV28 combines with J gene TRBJ2-7, with TRBD1 matching 9 bases. Germline CDR1 MDHEN, CDR2 SYDVKM. The CDR3 length is 12 residues. With 6 bases clipped from V and 10 bases from J, the junction kept 7 bases outside the gene matches.

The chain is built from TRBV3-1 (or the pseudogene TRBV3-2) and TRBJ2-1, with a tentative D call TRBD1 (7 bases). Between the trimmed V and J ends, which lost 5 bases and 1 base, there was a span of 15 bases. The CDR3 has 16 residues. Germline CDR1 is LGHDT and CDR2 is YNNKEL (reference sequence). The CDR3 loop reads CASSSDRTMSYNEQFF. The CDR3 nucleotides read TGTGCCAGCAGCTCGGACAGGACTATGTCCTACAATGAGCAGTTCTTC.

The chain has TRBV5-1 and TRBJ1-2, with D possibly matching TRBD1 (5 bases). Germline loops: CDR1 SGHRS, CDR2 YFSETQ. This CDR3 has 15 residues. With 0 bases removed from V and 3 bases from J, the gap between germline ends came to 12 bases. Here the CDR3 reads CASSLGVGRDYGYTF. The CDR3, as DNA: TGCGCCAGCAGCTTGGGTGTGGGGCGCGACTATGGCTACACCTTC.

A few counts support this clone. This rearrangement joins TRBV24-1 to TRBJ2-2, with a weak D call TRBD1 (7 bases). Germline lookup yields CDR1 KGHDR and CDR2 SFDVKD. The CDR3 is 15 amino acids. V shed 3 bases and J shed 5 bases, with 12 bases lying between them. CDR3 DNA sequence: TGTGCCACCAGTGATCCCCCAGGGGGGACCGGGGAGCTGTTTTTT. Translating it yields CATSDPPGGTGELFF.

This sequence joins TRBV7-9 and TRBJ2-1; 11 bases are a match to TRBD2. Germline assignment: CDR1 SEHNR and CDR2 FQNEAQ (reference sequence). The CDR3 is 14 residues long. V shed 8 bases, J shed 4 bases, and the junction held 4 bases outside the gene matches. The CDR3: CASETSGKYNEQFF. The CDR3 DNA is TGTGCCAGCGAGACTAGCGGGAAATACAATGAGCAGTTCTTC.

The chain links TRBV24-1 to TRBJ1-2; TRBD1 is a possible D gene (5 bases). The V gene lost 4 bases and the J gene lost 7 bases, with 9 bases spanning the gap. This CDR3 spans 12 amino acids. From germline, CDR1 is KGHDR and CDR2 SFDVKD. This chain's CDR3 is CATSDRVAGYTF. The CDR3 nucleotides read TGTGCCACCAGTGACAGGGTTGCTGGCTACACCTTC.

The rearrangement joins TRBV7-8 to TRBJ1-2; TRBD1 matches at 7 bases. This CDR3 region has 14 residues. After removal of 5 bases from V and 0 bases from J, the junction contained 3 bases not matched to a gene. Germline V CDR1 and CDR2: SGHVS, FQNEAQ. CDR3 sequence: CASSLGTANYGYTF. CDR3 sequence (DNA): TGTGCCAGCAGCCTCGGGACAGCTAACTATGGCTACACCTTC.

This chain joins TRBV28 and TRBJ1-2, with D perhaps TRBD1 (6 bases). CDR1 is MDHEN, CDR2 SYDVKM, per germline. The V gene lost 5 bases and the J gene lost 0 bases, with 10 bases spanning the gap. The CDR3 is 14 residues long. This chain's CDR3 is CASSRQVTNYGYTF. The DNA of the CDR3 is TGTGCCAGCAGTCGACAGGTGACTAACTATGGCTACACCTTC.

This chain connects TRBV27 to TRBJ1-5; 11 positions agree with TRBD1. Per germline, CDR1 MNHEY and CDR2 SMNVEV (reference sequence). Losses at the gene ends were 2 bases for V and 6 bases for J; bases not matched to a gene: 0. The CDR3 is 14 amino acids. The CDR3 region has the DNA TGTGCCAGCAGTTTAGGGACAGGGGGTCAGCCCCAGCATTTT. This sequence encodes CASSLGTGGQPQHF.

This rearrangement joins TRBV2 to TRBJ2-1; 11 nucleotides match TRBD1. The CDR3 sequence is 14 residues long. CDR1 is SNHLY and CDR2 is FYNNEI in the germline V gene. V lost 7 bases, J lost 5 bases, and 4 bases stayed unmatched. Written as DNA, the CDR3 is TGTGCCAGCAAGGGGACAGGGGGGGACAATGAGCAGTTCTTC. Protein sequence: CASKGTGGDNEQFF.

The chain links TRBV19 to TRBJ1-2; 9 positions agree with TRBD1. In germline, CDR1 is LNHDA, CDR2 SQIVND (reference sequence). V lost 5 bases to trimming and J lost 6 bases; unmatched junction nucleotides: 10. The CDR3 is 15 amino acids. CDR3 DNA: TGTGCCAGTAGTGCGCCGGGACAGGGCCGTAATGGCTACACCTTC. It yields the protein CASSAPGQGRNGYTF.

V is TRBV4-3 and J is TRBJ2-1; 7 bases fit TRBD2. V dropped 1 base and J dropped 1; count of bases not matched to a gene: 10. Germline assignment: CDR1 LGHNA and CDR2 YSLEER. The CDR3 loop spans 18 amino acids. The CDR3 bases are TGCGCCAGCAGCCAAGGATTGGGAGGGCCTCGTTCCTACAATGAGCAGTTCTTC. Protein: CASSQGLGGPRSYNEQFF.

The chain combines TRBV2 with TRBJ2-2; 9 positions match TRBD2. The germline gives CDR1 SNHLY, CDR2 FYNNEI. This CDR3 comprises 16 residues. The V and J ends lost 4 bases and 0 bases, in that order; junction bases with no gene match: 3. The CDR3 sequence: CASSASGRTNTGELFF. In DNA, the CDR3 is TGTGCCAGCAGTGCGAGCGGGAGGACGAACACCGGGGAGCTGTTTTTT.

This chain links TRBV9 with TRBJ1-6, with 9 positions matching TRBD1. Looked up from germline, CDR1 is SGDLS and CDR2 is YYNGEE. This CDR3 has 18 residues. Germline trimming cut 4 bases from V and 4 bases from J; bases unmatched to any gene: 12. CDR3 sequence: CASSHSQGQGGYNSPLHF. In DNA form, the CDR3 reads TGTGCCAGCAGCCACTCCCAGGGACAGGGCGGATATAATTCACCCCTCCACTTT.

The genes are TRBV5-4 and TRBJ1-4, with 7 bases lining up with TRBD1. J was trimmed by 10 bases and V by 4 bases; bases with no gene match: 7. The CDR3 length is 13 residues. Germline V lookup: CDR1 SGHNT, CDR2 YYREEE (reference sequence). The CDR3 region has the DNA TGTGCCAGCAGCCAAGGACAGGAGGGAAAACTGTTTTTT. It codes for CASSQGQEGKLFF.

CDR3 in DNA: TGTGCCAGCAGTTTCAGACGACAGGGGGGTGATGAGCAGTTCTTC. As protein: CASSFRRQGGDEQFF. The rearrangement links TRBV28 to TRBJ2-1; 9 nucleotides match TRBD1. The germline V gene has CDR1 MDHEN and CDR2 SYDVKM. The CDR3 runs to 15 residues. The trim removed 3 bases at V and 8 bases at J, leaving 8 bases unmatched.

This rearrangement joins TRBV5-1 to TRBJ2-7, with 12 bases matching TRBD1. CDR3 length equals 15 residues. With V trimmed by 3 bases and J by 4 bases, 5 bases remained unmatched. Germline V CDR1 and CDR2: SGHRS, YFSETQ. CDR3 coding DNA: TGCGCCAGCAGCTGGGGGACAGGGGGCGAGTACGAGCAGTACTTC. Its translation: CASSWGTGGEYEQYF.

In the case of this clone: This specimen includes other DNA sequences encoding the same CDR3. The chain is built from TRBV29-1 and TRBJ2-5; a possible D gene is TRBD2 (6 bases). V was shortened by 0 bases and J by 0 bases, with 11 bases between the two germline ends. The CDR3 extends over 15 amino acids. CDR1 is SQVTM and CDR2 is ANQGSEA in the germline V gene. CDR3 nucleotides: TGCAGCGTTGAAGATTGGAGGAGGGACCAAGAGACCCAGTACTTC. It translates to CSVEDWRRDQETQYF.

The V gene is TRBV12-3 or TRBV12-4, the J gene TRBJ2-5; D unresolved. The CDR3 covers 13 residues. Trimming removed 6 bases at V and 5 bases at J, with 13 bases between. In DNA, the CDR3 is TGTGCCAGCAGCGCCCATGAGAGGGAGACCCAGTACTTC. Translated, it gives CASSAHERETQYF.

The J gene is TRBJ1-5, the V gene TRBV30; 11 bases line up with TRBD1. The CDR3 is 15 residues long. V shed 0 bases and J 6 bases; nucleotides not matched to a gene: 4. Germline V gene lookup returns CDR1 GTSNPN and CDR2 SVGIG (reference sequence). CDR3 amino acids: CAWSVPGTGGQPQHF. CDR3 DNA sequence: TGTGCCTGGAGTGTACCCGGGACAGGGGGTCAGCCCCAGCATTTT.

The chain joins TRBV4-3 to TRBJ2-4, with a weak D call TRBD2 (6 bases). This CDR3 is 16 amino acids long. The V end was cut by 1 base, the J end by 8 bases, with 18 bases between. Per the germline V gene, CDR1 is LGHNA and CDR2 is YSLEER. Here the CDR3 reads CASSQVWSSEFDIQYF. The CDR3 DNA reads TGCGCCAGCAGCCAAGTATGGTCTAGCGAATTTGACATTCAGTACTTC.

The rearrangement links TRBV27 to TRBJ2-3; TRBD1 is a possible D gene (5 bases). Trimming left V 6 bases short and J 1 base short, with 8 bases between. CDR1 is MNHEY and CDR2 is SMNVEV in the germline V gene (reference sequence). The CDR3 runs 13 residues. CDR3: CASRLTGTDTQYF. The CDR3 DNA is TGTGCCAGCAGACTGACAGGCACAGATACGCAGTATTTT.

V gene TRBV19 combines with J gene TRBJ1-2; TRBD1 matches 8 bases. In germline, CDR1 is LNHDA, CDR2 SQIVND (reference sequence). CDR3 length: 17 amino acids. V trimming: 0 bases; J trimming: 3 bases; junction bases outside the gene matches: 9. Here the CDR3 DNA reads TGTGCCAGTAGTATAGAGGCCAGGGGGCCTTTCTACTATGGCTACACCTTC. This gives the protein CASSIEARGPFYYGYTF.

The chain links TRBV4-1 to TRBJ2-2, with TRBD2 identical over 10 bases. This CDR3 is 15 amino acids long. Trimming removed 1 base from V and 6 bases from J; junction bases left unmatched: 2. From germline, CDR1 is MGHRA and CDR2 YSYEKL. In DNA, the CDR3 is TGCGCCAGCAGCCAAGGGCTAGCGGGAGCCGGGGAGCTGTTTTTT. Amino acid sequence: CASSQGLAGAGELFF.

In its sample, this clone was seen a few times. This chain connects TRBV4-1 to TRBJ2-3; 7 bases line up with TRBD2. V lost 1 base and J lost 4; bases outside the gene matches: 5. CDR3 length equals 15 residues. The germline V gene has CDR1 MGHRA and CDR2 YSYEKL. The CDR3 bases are TGCGCCAGCAGCCAAGCTCCGACTAGCTCAGATACGCAGTATTTT. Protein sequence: CASSQAPTSSDTQYF.

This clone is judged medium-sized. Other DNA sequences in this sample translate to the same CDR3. The CDR3, as DNA: TGTGCCAGCAGTTTGTCTTACAATGAGCAGTTCTTC. As protein: CASSLSYNEQFF. The chain couples TRBV28 to TRBJ2-1; D remains ambiguous. The ends were cut back, 3 bases at V and 4 bases at J, with 4 bases in the middle. The germline V gene encodes CDR1 MDHEN and CDR2 SYDVKM. This CDR3 is built from 12 residues.